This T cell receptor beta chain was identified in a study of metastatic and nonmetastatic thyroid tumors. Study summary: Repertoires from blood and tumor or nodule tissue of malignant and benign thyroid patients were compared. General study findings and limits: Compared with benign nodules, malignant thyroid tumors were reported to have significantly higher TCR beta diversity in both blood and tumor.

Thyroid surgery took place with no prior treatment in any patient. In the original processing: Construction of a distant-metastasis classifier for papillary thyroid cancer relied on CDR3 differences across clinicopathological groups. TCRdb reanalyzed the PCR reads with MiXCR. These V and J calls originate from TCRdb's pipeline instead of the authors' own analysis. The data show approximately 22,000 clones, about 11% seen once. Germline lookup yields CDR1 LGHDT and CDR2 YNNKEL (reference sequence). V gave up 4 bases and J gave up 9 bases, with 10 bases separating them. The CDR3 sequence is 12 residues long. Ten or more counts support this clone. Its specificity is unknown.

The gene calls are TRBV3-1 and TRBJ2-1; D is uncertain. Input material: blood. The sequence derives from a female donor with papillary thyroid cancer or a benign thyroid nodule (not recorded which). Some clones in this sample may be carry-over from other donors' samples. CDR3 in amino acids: CASSRSSGEQFF. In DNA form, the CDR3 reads TGTGCCAGCAGCCGTTCCTCGGGTGAGCAGTTCTTC.